A single sample gave rise to the 22 T cell receptor beta chains below, sequenced in a study of T cells after yellow fever vaccination. MiXCR, applied by TCRdb to the 5' RACE reads, yields one record per CDR3 protein. The sample lists approximately 550,000 distinct CDR3 sequences; roughly 13% were seen once. The material was PBMCs, obtained on the day of the yellow fever booster vaccination. These receptors came from a man aged 25 to 40 who received the YFV17D yellow fever vaccine.

This clonotype came up a few times. This sequence joins TRBV25-1 and TRBJ2-1; D not resolved. Trimming took off 3 bases at V and 4 bases at J, with 13 bases between the two ends. Germline V gene data show CDR1 as MGHDK and CDR2 as SYGVNS. The CDR3 has 15 residues. CDR3 DNA: TGTGCCAGCAGTGACGCAGGCCCGAGATACAATGAGCAGTTCTTC. It codes for CASSDAGPRYNEQFF.

On this clonotype itself: Germline is not matched at one junction end, which may reflect a read error. The rearrangement links TRBV6-1 to TRBJ2-6, with TRBD1 matching over 8 bases. The CDR3 covers 15 residues. Germline-derived CDR1 and CDR2 are MNHNS and SASEGT. This chain's CDR3 is CASSRQGLGANVPTF. DNA of the CDR3: TGTGCCAGCAGTCGACAGGGGCTTGGGGCCAACGTCCCGACTTTC.

This clonotype was detected only a few times. This chain uses TRBV2 with TRBJ2-7; D gene unclear. Germline CDR1 and CDR2: SNHLY and FYNNEI. Trimming left V 7 bases short and J 2 bases short, with 9 bases between. The CDR3 length is 12 residues. DNA for the CDR3: TGTGCCAGCAAAGCCGATACCTACGAGCAGTACTTC. It specifies CASKADTYEQYF. Using reference TRBV2 and TRBJ2-7 for the parts outside the CDR3, the full variable domain is EPEVTQTPSHQVTQMGQEVILRCVPISNHLYFYWYRQILGQKVEFLVSFYNNEISEKSEIFDDQFSVERPDGSNFTLKIRSTKLEDSAMYFCASKADTYEQYFGPGTRLTVT.

The chain couples TRBV12-3 or TRBV12-4 to TRBJ2-2, with 11 bases identical to TRBD2. Trimming cost V 6 bases and J 4 bases; bases outside gene matches: 4. The CDR3 covers 15 residues. The CDR3 region is CASSRTSGLTGELFF. In nucleotides, the CDR3 is TGTGCCAGCAGCCGGACTAGCGGGCTCACCGGGGAGCTGTTTTTT.

The chain has TRBV20-1 and TRBJ2-5, with TRBD2 as a possible D gene (5 bases). Between the trimmed V and J ends, which lost 8 bases and 0 bases, there was a span of 19 bases. Germline-derived CDR1 and CDR2 are DFQATT and SNEGSKA (reference sequence). The CDR3 covers 15 residues. The CDR3, as DNA: TGCAGTCCCCCTTTAGGCTCCGGGAACCAAGAGACCCAGTACTTC. Translating gives CSPPLGSGNQETQYF.

V gene TRBV20-1 combines with J gene TRBJ2-5; 9 bases map to TRBD2. The germline V gene has CDR1 DFQATT and CDR2 SNEGSKA (reference sequence). After removal of 1 base from V and 4 bases from J, the junction contained 10 bases not matched to a gene. The CDR3 runs 16 residues. This CDR3 reads CSARGLAGFDRETQYF. In DNA, the CDR3 is TGCAGTGCTAGAGGGCTAGCGGGATTCGACCGAGAGACCCAGTACTTC.

The rearrangement uses TRBV20-1 and TRBJ2-1; 8 nucleotides match TRBD2. V lost 6 bases and J lost 8; bases outside the gene matches: 9. The V gene's germline CDR1 is DFQATT and CDR2 SNEGSKA (reference sequence). This CDR3 spans 13 amino acids. CDR3 in amino acids: CSAPGTSNYEQFF. DNA of the CDR3: TGCAGTGCGCCCGGGACTAGTAACTATGAGCAGTTCTTC.

In its sample, this clonotype was seen many times. This chain joins TRBV4-3 and TRBJ1-1; D call uncertain. This CDR3 comprises 15 residues. Trimming removed 0 bases at V and 9 bases at J, with 17 bases between. Germline V gene sequence: CDR1 LGHNA, CDR2 YSLEER. CDR3 loop: CASSQERGTRQKAFF. The DNA of the CDR3 is TGCGCCAGCAGCCAAGAACGAGGTACGAGGCAGAAAGCTTTCTTT.

This clonotype was counted a few times. The rearrangement joins TRBV20-1 to TRBJ1-1, with TRBD1 matching over 7 bases. Germline trimming cut 4 bases from V and 5 bases from J; bases unmatched to any gene: 4. The germline gives CDR1 DFQATT, CDR2 SNEGSKA (reference sequence). This CDR3 is built from 12 residues. The CDR3 DNA is TGCAGTGCTACAGGGGGGGAAACTGAAGCTTTCTTT. Its translation: CSATGGETEAFF.

This clonotype was picked up a small number of times. This chain's CDR3 is CASSPGGSKTQYF. The CDR3 DNA follows: TGTGCCAGCTCTCCGGGCGGGAGTAAGACCCAGTACTTC. This rearrangement joins TRBV6-6 to TRBJ2-5; the match to TRBD2 covers 7 bases. Germline loops: CDR1 MNHNY, CDR2 SVGAGI (reference sequence). This CDR3 has 13 residues. After removal of 8 bases from V and 6 bases from J, the junction contained 9 bases not matched to a gene.

This rearrangement joins TRBV4-1 to TRBJ2-2; TRBD1 might be the D (6 bases). This CDR3 contains 19 residues. Looked up from germline, CDR1 is MGHRA and CDR2 is YSYEKL. The V end was cut by 6 bases, the J end by 4 bases, with 27 bases between. Here the CDR3 reads CASREVQDSNEGGTGELFF. In nucleotides, the CDR3 is TGCGCCAGCAGGGAAGTTCAGGACAGTAACGAAGGGGGCACCGGGGAGCTGTTTTTT.

In this sample, this clonotype turned up a few times. The J gene is TRBJ2-7, the V gene TRBV14; 8 nucleotides line up with TRBD2. V lost 8 bases and J lost 2; bases outside the gene matches: 5. Germline V gene lookup returns CDR1 SGHDN and CDR2 FVKESK. This CDR3 has 13 amino acids. The CDR3, as DNA: TGTGCCAGCCGAGGAGCGGGAGCCTACGAGCAGTACTTC. It translates to CASRGAGAYEQYF.

This clonotype has at least ten counts. The genes are TRBV12-3 or TRBV12-4 and TRBJ2-5; D is perhaps TRBD1 (5 bases). CDR3 size: 13 residues. Trimming left V 5 bases short and J 3 bases short, with 10 bases between. CDR3 sequence reads: CASSPTVEETQYF. CDR3 bases: TGTGCCAGCAGTCCGACAGTGGAAGAGACCCAGTACTTC.

This clonotype was seen only a few times. The genes are TRBV11-3 and TRBJ2-1, with TRBD2 as a possible D gene (6 bases). The CDR3 contains 13 residues. The V end was cut by 4 bases, the J end by 9 bases, with 13 bases between. From germline, CDR1 is SGHNT and CDR2 YENEEA. The CDR3 reads CASSSDGTSEQFF. CDR3 nucleotide sequence: TGTGCCAGCAGCTCCGATGGGACTTCTGAGCAGTTCTTC.

CDR3 sequence reads: CASSSDDRAYNEQFF. CDR3 DNA sequence: TGCGCCAGCAGCTCCGATGACAGGGCCTACAATGAGCAGTTCTTC. The chain recombines TRBV5-1 with TRBJ2-1; 7 nucleotides agree with TRBD1. CDR3 size: 15 residues. V shed 3 bases, J shed 2 bases, and the junction held 5 bases outside the gene matches. CDR1 and CDR2 (germline): SGHRS, YFSETQ.

This clonotype was counted between two and nine times. The genes are TRBV19 and TRBJ2-7; 7 positions agree with TRBD1. Germline V gene data show CDR1 as LNHDA and CDR2 as SQIVND (reference sequence). This CDR3 has 16 residues. Trimming removed 6 bases from V and 2 bases from J; junction bases left unmatched: 13. In DNA, the CDR3 is TGTGCCAGTAGAACACAGGGGACAGCCTCCCCCTACGAGCAGTACTTC. Its translation: CASRTQGTASPYEQYF.

This clonotype has only a few counts. The chain has TRBV5-4 and TRBJ2-7, with 7 positions matching TRBD2. Trimming at V came to 4 bases and at J to 5 bases, leaving 6 bases not matched to a gene. The CDR3 covers 13 residues. The germline V gene has CDR1 SGHNT and CDR2 YYREEE (reference sequence). CDR3 sequence reads: CASSPGGVDEQYF. Here the CDR3 DNA reads TGTGCCAGCAGCCCGGGAGGTGTCGACGAGCAGTACTTC.

As to this clonotype: One junction end does not reproduce the germline sequence, and a read error may be involved. The rearrangement links TRBV19 to TRBJ2-3; the D gene is possibly TRBD1 (5 bases). Germline lookup yields CDR1 LNHDA and CDR2 SQIVND (reference sequence). This CDR3 is built from 16 residues. The CDR3 sequence: CASSLEVGAGTDTQYF. CDR3 DNA sequence: TGTGCCAGTAGTCTAGAGGTTGGGGCGGGCACAGATACGCAGTATTTT.

This clonotype turned up a few times. This sequence joins TRBV20-1 and TRBJ2-5; possibly TRBD2 for D (6 bases). Trimming removed 3 bases from V and 5 bases from J, with 13 bases in between. The CDR3 totals 13 residues. CDR1 and CDR2 (germline): DFQATT, SNEGSKA (reference sequence). The CDR3 sequence is CSARLAAVETQYF. Here the CDR3 DNA reads TGCAGTGCTAGGTTAGCGGCAGTGGAGACCCAGTACTTC.

This clonotype was detected a few times. This chain connects TRBV9 to TRBJ2-3; D perhaps matches TRBD1 (5 bases). The CDR3 is 15 amino acids. Looked up from germline, CDR1 is SGDLS and CDR2 is YYNGEE. V was shortened by 0 bases and J by 6 bases, with 14 bases between the two germline ends. The CDR3: CASSVERSGFDTQYF. The CDR3 DNA reads TGTGCCAGCAGCGTAGAGCGATCAGGGTTTGATACGCAGTATTTT.

The chain carries TRBV7-2 and TRBJ2-3; tentative D call: TRBD2 (5 bases). V gave up 3 bases and J gave up 3 bases, with 13 bases separating them. Germline V CDR1 and CDR2: SGHTA, FQGNSA. The CDR3 is 15 residues long. In DNA, the CDR3 is TGTGCCAGCAGCTTCGGGCCCGGAGGAACAGATACGCAGTATTTT. Residues: CASSFGPGGTDTQYF.

The chain uses TRBV6-1 and TRBJ2-3; 7 nucleotides align to TRBD2. Losses at the gene ends were 5 bases for V and 4 bases for J; bases not matched to a gene: 12. The CDR3 consists of 16 residues. Germline values: CDR1 MNHNS, CDR2 SASEGT. The CDR3 reads CASSPPGGRTADTQYF. CDR3 in DNA: TGTGCCAGCAGTCCCCCCGGCGGGAGAACTGCAGATACGCAGTATTTT.